The 13 T cell receptor beta chains in this list originate from one sample, sequenced in a study of blood T cell repertoires in COVID-19. Data came from immunoSEQ multiplex PCR; TCRdb stores just in-frame clones and leaves some out. The sample consists of 100,000 or so clones, about 92% of them appearing once. Source material: peripheral blood. These receptors originate from a man aged 45-65 years with active COVID-19.

This rearrangement joins TRBV28 to TRBJ1-4, with TRBD1 as a possible D gene (5 bases). Germline lookup yields CDR1 MDHEN and CDR2 SYDVKM. Trimming cost V 2 bases and J 12 bases, with 7 bases left between them. This CDR3 region has 11 residues. This CDR3 reads CASSLRQQLFF. CDR3 in DNA: TGTGCCAGCAGTTTAAGACAGCAACTGTTTTTT. Full variable domain (outside the CDR3, taken from reference TRBV28 and TRBJ1-4): DVKVTQSSRYLVKRTGEKVFLECVQDMDHENMFWYRQDPGLGLRLIYFSYDVKMKEKGDIPEGYSVSREKKERFSLILESASTNQTSMYLCASSLRQQLFFGSGTQLSVL.

The rearrangement links TRBV9 to TRBJ1-2; D perhaps matches TRBD1 (6 bases). V was trimmed by 3 bases and J by 1 base, leaving 13 bases between them. Germline V CDR1 and CDR2: SGDLS, YYNGEE. The CDR3 consists of 15 residues. CDR3 in amino acids: CASSASGQINYGYTF. CDR3 coding DNA: TGTGCCAGCAGCGCATCCGGACAGATTAACTATGGCTACACCTTC.

The rearrangement uses TRBV6-4 and TRBJ2-1; D remains unclear. This CDR3 spans 15 amino acids. V lost 2 bases to trimming and J lost 0 bases, with 8 bases between them. The germline V gene encodes CDR1 MRHNA and CDR2 SNTAGT. The CDR3 reads CASSDEPSSYNEQFF. The CDR3 DNA is TGTGCCAGCAGTGACGAGCCGAGCTCCTACAATGAGCAGTTCTTC.

The V gene is TRBV2, the J gene TRBJ1-4; a weak D match, TRBD1 (5 bases). Germline-derived CDR1 and CDR2 are SNHLY and FYNNEI. The CDR3 is 16 residues long. The V gene lost 6 bases and the J gene lost 4 bases, with 18 bases spanning the gap. The chain's CDR3 is CASSESTGRNNEKLFF. CDR3 in DNA: TGTGCCAGCAGCGAATCAACAGGAAGAAATAATGAAAAACTGTTTTTT.

The V call is TRBV7-3, the J call TRBJ2-2; D possibly corresponds to TRBD2 (5 bases). CDR1 SGHTA and CDR2 FQGTGA come from the germline V gene. This CDR3 contains 13 residues. The ends were cut back, 5 bases at V and 7 bases at J, with 11 bases in the middle. CDR3 amino acids: CASSQTGNGELFF. The DNA of the CDR3 is TGTGCCAGCAGCCAAACCGGGAACGGGGAGCTGTTTTTT.

The chain recombines TRBV11-2 with TRBJ1-4, with D tentatively TRBD1 (5 bases). This CDR3 region has 14 residues. V lost 8 bases, J lost 7 bases, and 17 bases lay in between. Germline V gene sequence: CDR1 SGHAT, CDR2 FQNNGV. The CDR3 region is CASSPSRDGEKLFF. CDR3 nucleotide sequence: TGTGCCAGCTCCCCATCGCGGGACGGTGAAAAACTGTTTTTT.

DNA of the CDR3: TGTGCCAGCAGCTCCATAGCGGGGGACTACGAGCAGTACTTC. Protein sequence: CASSSIAGDYEQYF. This chain uses TRBV11-2 with TRBJ2-7; 9 nucleotides align to TRBD2. This CDR3 comprises 14 residues. With 4 bases clipped from V and 3 bases from J, the junction kept 4 bases outside the gene matches. Germline V lookup: CDR1 SGHAT, CDR2 FQNNGV.

The rearrangement uses TRBV11-3 and TRBJ2-5; D remains ambiguous. This CDR3 spans 12 amino acids. Germline loops: CDR1 SGHNT, CDR2 YENEEA. V dropped 0 bases and J dropped 5 bases, with 4 bases sitting between them. CDR3 in amino acids: CASSLDRETQYF. CDR3 sequence (DNA): TGTGCCAGCAGCTTAGATCGTGAGACCCAGTACTTC.

This sequence joins TRBV2 and TRBJ1-2, with 8 bases identical to TRBD1. The CDR3 spans 13 residues. J lost 5 bases, V lost 3 bases, and 2 bases had no gene match. Germline CDR1 and CDR2: SNHLY and FYNNEI. The CDR3 DNA sequence: TGTGCCAGCAGTGAGACAGGGGTTTATGGCTACACCTTC. Translated: CASSETGVYGYTF.

The chain combines TRBV5-4 with TRBJ2-1; a weak D match, TRBD2 (6 bases). V lost 0 bases and J 8 bases, leaving 12 bases between the germline ends. Germline-derived CDR1 and CDR2 are SGHNT and YYREEE (reference sequence). The CDR3 contains 14 residues. DNA for the CDR3: TGTGCCAGCAGCTTGGACGGGAGAAGCCATGAGCAGTTCTTC. It encodes CASSLDGRSHEQFF.

J is TRBJ2-5 and V is TRBV5-4; perhaps TRBD1 as D (6 bases). Germline V gene data show CDR1 as SGHNT and CDR2 as YYREEE (reference sequence). V lost 4 bases, J lost 2 bases, and 15 bases lay in between. There are 15 residues in the CDR3. CDR3 loop: CASSPIRGTQETQYF. DNA of the CDR3: TGTGCCAGCAGCCCTATTAGGGGGACACAAGAGACCCAGTACTTC.

The chain couples TRBV2 to TRBJ1-2, with unresolved D. Per germline, CDR1 SNHLY and CDR2 FYNNEI. The V and J ends lost 2 bases and 8 bases respectively, with 9 bases between them. The CDR3 length is 12 residues. This CDR3 is CASSEPGQGYTF. CDR3 nucleotide sequence: TGTGCCAGCAGTGAACCAGGCCAAGGCTACACCTTC.

V is TRBV28 and J is TRBJ2-1; 7 nucleotides agree with TRBD2. Germline loops: CDR1 MDHEN, CDR2 SYDVKM. Trimming cost V 4 bases and J 9 bases; bases outside gene matches: 12. This CDR3 has 15 residues. DNA of the CDR3: TGTGCCAGCAGTTCCCGACTTGCGGGAGTGATTGAGCAGTTCTTC. Encoded protein: CASSSRLAGVIEQFF.